These 29 T cell receptor beta chains were all obtained from the same sample, sequenced in a study of a mutant IDH1 vaccine in newly diagnosed glioma (dated by TCRdb to about 2021). The time point label here, explained by the study, means: week 11, during vaccination. A 20-mer mutant IDH1 peptide at 300 micrograms in Montanide made up each vaccine dose, which was injected subcutaneously together with topical imiquimod. The protocol used for the library was the immunoSEQ multiplex PCR assay. What TCRdb holds here is the immuneACCESS table cut down to in-frame rearrangements. Part of the clones is not present; checked against another copy, under half of the missing clones reflect an unresolved V gene, and the others are unexplained. For this sample there are roughly 120,000 clones; over 75% appear just once. Under 7% of the sample is held by the ten biggest clonotypes. Their specific antigens are unknown.

The sequences come from PBMCs, collected from a glioma patient whose treatment included an IDH1 peptide vaccine. These receptors were taken from a man aged 35 to 55 with glioma.

The chain combines TRBV19 with TRBJ1-1; D is unclear. Germline CDR1 is LNHDA and CDR2 is SQIVND (reference sequence). V lost 0 bases and J lost 1, with 6 bases in between. The CDR3 spans 14 residues. The CDR3 spells CASSIEGGNTEAFF. CDR3 sequence (DNA): TGTGCCAGTAGTATAGAGGGCGGGAACACTGAAGCTTTCTTT.

This clone was seen once. The chain carries TRBV27 and TRBJ2-7, with 14 bases that match TRBD2. The CDR3 totals 16 residues. Germline values: CDR1 MNHEY, CDR2 SMNVEV (reference sequence). The V and J ends lost 4 bases and 2 bases, in that order; junction bases with no gene match: 4. In nucleotides, the CDR3 is TGTGCCAGCAGTTCCGTGACTAGCGGGAGGGCCTACGAGCAGTACTTC. This encodes CASSSVTSGRAYEQYF.

The rearrangement uses TRBV27 and TRBJ2-7; no definite D call. Germline CDR1 MNHEY, CDR2 SMNVEV (reference sequence). CDR3 length: 14 amino acids. Between the trimmed V and J ends, which lost 0 bases and 3 bases, there was a span of 9 bases. The CDR3 reads CASSLSVTGYEQYF. The CDR3 DNA follows: TGTGCCAGCAGTTTATCAGTAACTGGCTACGAGCAGTACTTC.

This chain connects TRBV15 to TRBJ2-2; D gene unclear. CDR1 and CDR2 from the germline V gene are LNHNV and YYDKDF (reference sequence). The CDR3 is 13 amino acids. Trimming cost V 6 bases and J 5 bases, with 10 bases left between them. CDR3 in amino acids: CATRKVGTGELFF. CDR3 DNA sequence: TGTGCCACCAGGAAGGTGGGGACCGGGGAGCTGTTTTTT.

The chain has TRBV4-3 and TRBJ1-1, with D tentatively TRBD1 (5 bases). V gave up 2 bases and J gave up 2 bases, with 9 bases separating them. This CDR3 is 14 amino acids long. Germline V gives CDR1 LGHNA, CDR2 YSLEER. In DNA, the CDR3 is TGCGCCAGCAGCCAACTCCGGGGCAACACTGAAGCTTTCTTT. Protein: CASSQLRGNTEAFF.

The chain is built from TRBV10-3 and TRBJ2-3; the D gene is possibly TRBD2 (7 bases). Germline lookup yields CDR1 ENHRY and CDR2 SYGVKD. This CDR3 has 13 residues. V was cut by 10 bases and J by 4 bases, with 15 bases left in between. In nucleotides, the CDR3 is TGTGCCACACAAGGGGGGGACGCAGATACGCAGTATTTT. Translated, it gives CATQGGDADTQYF.

The V call is TRBV29-1, the J call TRBJ2-5; 10 bases fit TRBD1. The J call may not be correct, given that the DNA end is closer to TRBJ2-7. This CDR3 spans 15 amino acids. Per the germline V gene, CDR1 is SQVTM and CDR2 is ANQGSEA. CDR3 DNA sequence: TGCAGCGTTGAAGATCGACAGGGGGCGGGGTACGAGCAGTACTTC. As protein: CSVEDRQGAGYEQYF.

The V call is TRBV5-5, the J call TRBJ2-5; 10 bases line up with TRBD1. From germline, CDR1 is SGHKS and CDR2 YYEKEE (reference sequence). This CDR3 region has 16 residues. Trimming at V came to 1 base and at J to 4 bases, leaving 7 bases not matched to a gene. The CDR3 protein is CASSLPDRGTRETQYF. As DNA, the CDR3 is TGTGCCAGCAGCTTGCCGGACAGGGGGACGCGAGAGACCCAGTACTTC.

The chain links TRBV12-5 to TRBJ1-2, with TRBD1 matching over 8 bases. The germline V gene encodes CDR1 LGHNT and CDR2 FRNRAP. V lost 5 bases to trimming and J lost 1 base; unmatched junction nucleotides: 12. This CDR3 is built from 17 residues. The CDR3 loop is CASGPPGRDRSNYGYTF. The CDR3 nucleotides are TGTGCTAGTGGTCCACCGGGCCGGGACAGGAGTAACTATGGCTACACCTTC. Together with reference TRBV12-5 and TRBJ1-2, the CDR3 gives the full variable domain: DARVTQTPRHKVTEMGQEVTMRCQPILGHNTVFWYRQTMMQGLELLAYFRNRAPLDDSGMPKDRFSAEMPDATLATLKIQPSEPRDSAVYFCASGPPGRDRSNYGYTFGSGTRLTVV.

The chain links TRBV7-2 to TRBJ2-2; 7 bases are a match to TRBD1. With 8 bases clipped from V and 3 bases from J, the junction kept 9 bases outside the gene matches. This CDR3 spans 15 amino acids. Germline V gives CDR1 SGHTA, CDR2 FQGNSA. CDR3 region: CASPPGTAYTGELFF. CDR3 sequence (DNA): TGTGCCAGCCCTCCCGGGACAGCTTACACCGGGGAGCTGTTTTTT.

The CDR3 reads CASSPRQGTGELFF. The CDR3 DNA reads as TGTGCCAGTAGTCCCAGACAGGGCACCGGGGAGCTGTTTTTT. The chain links TRBV19 to TRBJ2-2; 7 bases map to TRBD1. The CDR3 is 14 amino acids. V lost 5 bases to trimming and J lost 4 bases; unmatched junction nucleotides: 4. CDR1 is LNHDA, CDR2 SQIVND, per germline (reference sequence).

The chain links TRBV6-4 to TRBJ2-1, with 8 bases identical to TRBD2. The CDR3 spans 15 residues. The J segment lost 2 bases and the V segment lost 8 bases, leaving 8 bases of the junction unmatched. Germline values: CDR1 MRHNA, CDR2 SNTAGT. Here the CDR3 DNA reads TGTGCCAGCCAGCCCGAGCGGGGGCCCTACAATGAGCAGTTCTTC. Translation: CASQPERGPYNEQFF.

The chain carries TRBV5-5 and TRBJ2-1; tentatively, D is TRBD1 or TRBD2 (5 bases each). V shed 0 bases and J shed 0 bases, with 7 bases lying between them. Germline values: CDR1 SGHKS, CDR2 YYEKEE (reference sequence). The CDR3 sequence is 15 residues long. In DNA form, the CDR3 reads TGTGCCAGCAGCTTGGGAGGGGCCTCCTACAATGAGCAGTTCTTC. As protein: CASSLGGASYNEQFF. The complete variable domain, with remaining parts taken from reference TRBV5-5 and TRBJ2-1, reads DAGVTQSPTHLIKTRGQQVTLRCSPISGHKSVSWYQQVLGQGPQFIFQYYEKEERGRGNFPDRFSARQFPNYSSELNVNALLLGDSALYLCASSLGGASYNEQFFGPGTRLTVL.

The J gene is TRBJ2-1, the V gene TRBV29-1, with 7 bases that match TRBD1. Germline values: CDR1 SQVTM, CDR2 ANQGSEA. V dropped 0 bases and J dropped 3; count of bases not matched to a gene: 5. This CDR3 is 15 amino acids long. Here the CDR3 reads CSVEDAQGIYNEQFF. CDR3 nucleotide sequence: TGCAGCGTTGAAGATGCACAGGGGATCTACAATGAGCAGTTCTTC.

The chain is built from TRBV30 and TRBJ1-2; TRBD1 matches at 8 bases. This CDR3 spans 11 amino acids. Germline CDR1 GTSNPN, CDR2 SVGIG (reference sequence). The V segment lost 5 bases and the J segment 8 bases; nucleotides outside the gene matches: 4. The CDR3 region is CAWDRGGGYTF. CDR3 nucleotides: TGTGCCTGGGACAGGGGCGGGGGCTACACCTTC.

The chain employs TRBV6-1 and TRBJ2-7, with TRBD2 matching 8 bases. The CDR3 is made up of 12 amino acids. Germline CDR1 and CDR2: MNHNS and SASEGT. Losses at the gene ends were 8 bases for V and 3 bases for J; bases not matched to a gene: 3. In nucleotides, the CDR3 is TGTGCCAGCGCCCGGGAGGGCTACGAGCAGTACTTC. The encoded protein is CASAREGYEQYF.

In this sample, this clone turned up a few times. This rearrangement joins TRBV13 to TRBJ1-5; D is possibly TRBD1 (5 bases). Germline CDR1 PRHDT, CDR2 FYEKMQ (reference sequence). The CDR3 totals 14 residues. The V and J ends lost 5 bases and 4 bases respectively, with 12 bases between them. CDR3 sequence (DNA): TGTGCCAGCAGCAACCGGGAGGGGAATCAGCCCCAGCATTTT. The encoded protein is CASSNREGNQPQHF.

This clone came up a few times. The genes are TRBV19 and TRBJ2-7, with D tentatively TRBD1 (6 bases). V was clipped by 5 bases and J by 2 bases, with 22 bases between them. The CDR3 contains 17 residues. The germline CDR1 and CDR2 sequences are LNHDA and SQIVND (reference sequence). The CDR3 protein is CASSGITGTFPAYEQYF. The CDR3 coding sequence is TGTGCCAGTAGTGGTATAACAGGGACCTTTCCCGCCTACGAGCAGTACTTC.

The chain carries TRBV7-8 and TRBJ2-2; 11 bases map to TRBD2. The CDR3 length is 15 residues. Germline V gene lookup returns CDR1 SGHVS and CDR2 FQNEAQ. The trim removed 5 bases at V and 4 bases at J, leaving 3 bases unmatched. CDR3 sequence: CASSQGLAGTGELFF. In DNA, the CDR3 is TGTGCCAGCAGCCAAGGACTAGCGGGCACCGGGGAGCTGTTTTTT.

This clone has at least ten counts. Here the CDR3 reads CASSQDIQGAAYNEQFF. The CDR3 DNA follows: TGCGCCAGCAGCCAAGATATCCAGGGGGCCGCCTACAATGAGCAGTTCTTC. V usage is TRBV4-3 and J usage is TRBJ2-1; the match to TRBD1 covers 8 bases. CDR3 length: 17 amino acids. The trim removed 0 bases at V and 2 bases at J, leaving 6 bases unmatched. Germline V gives CDR1 LGHNA, CDR2 YSLEER.

V and J are TRBV2 and TRBJ2-7; 7 bases match TRBD2. Germline V gene sequence: CDR1 SNHLY, CDR2 FYNNEI. V shed 2 bases, J shed 2 bases, and the junction held 6 bases outside the gene matches. The length of the CDR3 is 15 residues. CDR3 sequence (DNA): TGTGCCAGCAGTGAAATAGCGGGTTGGGCCTACGAGCAGTACTTC. Residues: CASSEIAGWAYEQYF.

This clone appeared a few times. The chain employs TRBV30 and TRBJ1-2, with D perhaps matching TRBD1 (6 bases). This CDR3 spans 12 amino acids. Per germline, CDR1 GTSNPN and CDR2 SVGIG (reference sequence). The V and J ends lost 2 bases and 5 bases respectively, with 9 bases between them. CDR3 amino acids: CAWSQGPYGYTF. CDR3 nucleotides: TGTGCCTGGAGTCAGGGGCCTTATGGCTACACCTTC.

V and J are TRBV7-9 and TRBJ1-1; possibly TRBD1 for D (6 bases). Trimming shortened V by 5 bases and J by 1 base, and 14 bases separated the two germline ends. Germline values: CDR1 SEHNR, CDR2 FQNEAQ (reference sequence). The CDR3 has 15 amino acids. Written as DNA, the CDR3 is TGTGCCAGCAGCCGCCCCGGGGGGGCGAACACTGAAGCTTTCTTT. This translates into CASSRPGGANTEAFF.

The chain recombines TRBV5-1 with TRBJ2-5, with 7 bases aligning to TRBD1. Germline values: CDR1 SGHRS, CDR2 YFSETQ. The ends lost 4 bases at V and 5 bases at J; junction bases unmatched: 14. The CDR3 length is 16 residues. This CDR3 is CASSPGDRIFEETQYF. The CDR3 region has the DNA TGCGCCAGCAGCCCCGGGGACAGAATATTTGAGGAGACCCAGTACTTC.

This clone has only a few counts. The rearrangement joins TRBV18 to TRBJ2-1; D perhaps matches TRBD1 (6 bases). The CDR3 covers 15 residues. Germline loops: CDR1 KGHSH, CDR2 LQKENI. V lost 3 bases to trimming and J lost 3 bases, with 12 bases between them. CDR3 residues: CASSPQTGFYNEQFF. DNA of the CDR3: TGTGCCAGCTCACCGCAGACAGGCTTCTACAATGAGCAGTTCTTC. The full variable domain, in which reference TRBV18 and TRBJ2-1 provide the parts outside the CDR3, is NAGVMQNPRHLVRRRGQEARLRCSPMKGHSHVYWYRQLPEEGLKFMVYLQKENIIDESGMPKERFSAEFPKEGPSILRIQQVVRGDSAAYFCASSPQTGFYNEQFFGPGTRLTVL.

V usage is TRBV5-1 and J usage is TRBJ2-1; 14 bases fit TRBD2. CDR3 length: 16 amino acids. The germline V gene has CDR1 SGHRS and CDR2 YFSETQ. V shed 5 bases and J 9 bases; nucleotides not matched to a gene: 10. In nucleotides, the CDR3 is TGCGCCAGCAGGGACGGGACTAGCGGGAGTATAGCTGAGCAGTTCTTC. Translating it yields CASRDGTSGSIAEQFF.

V usage is TRBV5-1 and J usage is TRBJ2-3; 10 nucleotides agree with TRBD2. The CDR3 loop spans 18 amino acids. CDR1 is SGHRS and CDR2 is YFSETQ in the germline V gene. The J segment lost 5 bases and the V segment lost 1 base, leaving 13 bases of the junction unmatched. CDR3 sequence: CASSLSTSGVGAGDTQYF. Written as DNA, the CDR3 is TGCGCCAGCAGCTTGTCTACTAGCGGGGTGGGAGCCGGAGATACGCAGTATTTT.

The chain joins TRBV5-5 to TRBJ2-7; TRBD2 aligns across 7 bases. This CDR3 has 16 amino acids. J lost 1 base, V lost 1 base, and 8 bases had no gene match. Germline CDR1 SGHKS, CDR2 YYEKEE (reference sequence). CDR3 coding DNA: TGTGCCAGCAGCTTGTATACGGGAGGTGGGTCCTACGAGCAGTACTTC. It is translated as CASSLYTGGGSYEQYF.

This sequence joins TRBV18 and TRBJ1-6; possibly TRBD1 for D (5 bases). Trimming removed 2 bases from V and 0 bases from J, with 8 bases in between. CDR1 is KGHSH, CDR2 LQKENI, per germline. The CDR3 loop spans 16 amino acids. The CDR3 protein is CASSPWGSSYNSPLHF. The CDR3 region has the DNA TGTGCCAGCTCACCATGGGGGAGCTCCTATAATTCACCCCTCCACTTT.